This record concerns one T cell receptor beta chain sequence. Its antigen is unidentified. The entry originates in a study of CD8 T cells in ankylosing spondylitis. Study-level findings and limits: Reactive arthritis synovial fluid and blood were previously reported to contain some motif variants. Reported data indicate significant enrichment of disease-linked clones within matched ankylosing spondylitis synovial fluid. Typical of ankylosing spondylitis blood, it appeared, was a TCR beta motif of under 10 highly homologous variants. Relatively scarce in peripheral blood, disease-linked clones were CD8+.

The CDR3 sequence is 18 residues long. V was clipped by 4 bases and J by 1 base; unmatched bases: 12. 5'-RACE, quantitative and with molecular barcodes, yielded the TCR beta libraries. TCRdb reanalysed the 5' RACE reads using MiXCR and keeps one entry per CDR3 protein. The table shows 75,000 to 95,000 distinct CDR3 sequences, with roughly 9% occurring only once. The V call is TRBV12-3 or TRBV12-4, the J call TRBJ2-1, with 8 bases lining up with TRBD2. This receptor was identified in a male donor with ankylosing spondylitis. Sequencing used blood, either unsorted or a sorted T cell fraction (not recorded which). The CDR3 nucleotides read TGTGCCAGCAGTTCTGCAAGCGGGAGCGACATTTCCTACAATGAGCAGTTCTTC. As protein: CASSSASGSDISYNEQFF.